The next 13 T cell receptor beta chains were all read from a single sample in a study of early T cells in non-severe SARS-CoV-2 infection. One entry per CDR3 protein, called by TCRdb with MiXCR from the 5' RACE reads. This table has about 29,000 distinct CDR3 sequences, roughly 5.1% appearing once. The specimen was whole blood. The receptors derive from an adult who was a healthcare worker with PCR-confirmed SARS-CoV-2 infection or an uninfected control (not recorded which).

This clonotype was observed many times. The V call is TRBV7-9, the J call TRBJ2-1, with TRBD2 matching 8 bases. Trimming at V came to 5 bases and at J to 8 bases, leaving 17 bases not matched to a gene. This CDR3 contains 17 residues. Germline CDR1 reads SEHNR; CDR2 reads FQNEAQ (reference sequence). CDR3 in DNA: TGTGCCAGCAGCCCCGGTCGGTTGGCGGGAGGCACCCATGAGCAGTTCTTC. Translating gives CASSPGRLAGGTHEQFF.

The V gene is TRBV6-5, the J gene TRBJ2-1; weak D call: TRBD2 (5 bases). The germline gives CDR1 MNHEY, CDR2 SVGAGI. Trimming cost V 5 bases and J 2 bases, with 10 bases left between them. This CDR3 has 14 amino acids. DNA of the CDR3: TGTGCCAGCAGTGAGGGAAGTCCCTACAATGAGCAGTTCTTC. Translation: CASSEGSPYNEQFF.

This clonotype was found a few times. The chain couples TRBV20-1 to TRBJ1-2; D call uncertain. V shed 0 bases and J shed 5 bases, with 10 bases lying between them. The CDR3 length is 13 residues. CDR1 and CDR2 from the germline V gene are DFQATT and SNEGSKA (reference sequence). The CDR3 loop reads CSARDLTDYGYTF. The DNA of the CDR3 is TGCAGTGCTAGAGATCTTACAGATTATGGCTACACCTTC.

By its share, this clonotype is medium-sized. This chain connects TRBV7-9 to TRBJ2-1; 8 bases agree with TRBD2. Trimming at V came to 1 base and at J to 3 bases, leaving 2 bases not matched to a gene. The length of the CDR3 is 15 residues. Germline CDR1 SEHNR, CDR2 FQNEAQ (reference sequence). The chain's CDR3 is CASSLVAGYYNEQFF. The CDR3 nucleotides are TGTGCCAGCAGCTTAGTAGCGGGATACTACAATGAGCAGTTCTTC. The full variable domain, completed using reference TRBV7-9 and TRBJ2-1, is DTGVSQNPRHKITKRGQNVTFRCDPISEHNRLYWYRQTLGQGPEFLTYFQNEAQLEKSRLLSDRFSAERPKGSFSTLEIQRTEQGDSAMYLCASSLVAGYYNEQFFGPGTRLTVL.

This sequence joins TRBV5-4 and TRBJ2-5, with D tentatively TRBD1 or TRBD2 (5 bases each). Germline CDR1 is SGHNT and CDR2 is YYREEE (reference sequence). The ends were cut back, 6 bases at V and 1 base at J, with 13 bases in the middle. CDR3 length equals 14 residues. CDR3: CASKTAVTQETQYF. As DNA, the CDR3 is TGTGCCAGCAAGACAGCGGTCACCCAAGAGACCCAGTACTTC.

This clonotype was observed many times. The chain joins TRBV12-3 or TRBV12-4 to TRBJ2-7; 12 nucleotides agree with TRBD2. This CDR3 comprises 15 residues. With 5 bases clipped from V and 1 base from J, the junction kept 3 bases outside the gene matches. As DNA, the CDR3 is TGTGCCAGCAGTCGCGGGACTAGCGGGTCCTACGAGCAGTACTTC. This translates into CASSRGTSGSYEQYF.

This clonotype was picked up many times. The chain uses TRBV5-1 and TRBJ1-5; 8 bases are shared with TRBD1. The CDR3 has 15 amino acids. J gave up 5 bases and V 0 bases, and 4 bases lay outside the gene matches. Per germline, CDR1 SGHRS and CDR2 YFSETQ. Here the CDR3 reads CASSLGAGGHQPQHF. The CDR3 bases are TGCGCCAGCAGCTTGGGGGCAGGGGGCCATCAGCCCCAGCATTTT.

This chain connects TRBV6-2 or TRBV6-3 to TRBJ2-4, with 7 bases identical to TRBD2. Germline loops: CDR1 MNHEY, CDR2 SVGEGT. This CDR3 comprises 17 residues. V was pared by 0 bases and J by 0 bases, with 5 bases of the junction left unmatched. CDR3 in amino acids: CASSYSLRELAKNIQYF. Here the CDR3 DNA reads TGTGCCAGCAGTTACTCGTTGCGGGAGCTAGCCAAAAACATTCAGTACTTC.

The chain joins TRBV4-2 to TRBJ2-1; 10 positions match TRBD2. There are 17 residues in the CDR3. V was clipped by 0 bases and J by 4 bases; unmatched bases: 6. The V gene's germline CDR1 is LGHNA and CDR2 YNFKEQ. The CDR3 DNA reads TGTGCCAGCAGCCAAGACCCTAGCGGGAGTAGATACAATGAGCAGTTCTTC. Its protein product is CASSQDPSGSRYNEQFF.

This clonotype has ten or more counts. CDR3 in amino acids: CASSPPAGTGELFF. The CDR3 DNA reads as TGTGCCAGCTCACCACCGGCGGGGACCGGGGAGCTGTTTTTT. The rearrangement joins TRBV18 to TRBJ2-2, with D tentatively TRBD2 (6 bases). In germline, CDR1 is KGHSH, CDR2 LQKENI. Trimming stripped 0 bases from V and 5 bases from J, with 7 bases between. This CDR3 is 14 amino acids long.

This clonotype was observed at least ten times. The chain has TRBV15 and TRBJ2-7; TRBD1 aligns across 7 bases. J gave up 4 bases and V 3 bases, and 3 bases lay outside the gene matches. Looked up from germline, CDR1 is LNHNV and CDR2 is YYDKDF (reference sequence). The CDR3 has 13 amino acids. The CDR3 sequence is CATSRNRGYEQYF. The CDR3 coding sequence is TGTGCCACCAGCAGGAACAGGGGTTACGAGCAGTACTTC.

This clonotype was recorded at least ten times. The chain combines TRBV12-3 or TRBV12-4 with TRBJ1-1; 7 bases fit TRBD1. Trimming at V came to 5 bases and at J to 0 bases, leaving 6 bases not matched to a gene. CDR3 length: 15 residues. The CDR3 region has the DNA TGTGCCAGCAGTCTAAGGACAGGTATGAACACTGAAGCTTTCTTT. It encodes CASSLRTGMNTEAFF.

The chain carries TRBV6-5 and TRBJ1-5; D ambiguous. Germline values: CDR1 MNHEY, CDR2 SVGAGI. With 4 bases removed from V and 4 bases from J, the gap between germline ends came to 8 bases. CDR3 size: 13 residues. For the CDR3, the DNA is TGTGCCAGCAGTTTGGACGGGAATCAGCCCCAGCATTTT. Translation gives CASSLDGNQPQHF.